The clone carrying this T cell receptor (beta chain) occurred a few times. Its specificity is unknown. This entry belongs to a study of post-analysis software for immune sequencing data. Whole-study findings and limits: Included in a set of five TRBV segments more frequent in patients than controls were TRBV5-6, TRBV5-1 and TRBV20-1.

Every TCR beta cDNA library bore unique molecular identifiers. TCRdb used MiXCR to reprocess the PCR reads, holding one entry per CDR3 protein. The sample yields roughly 410,000 distinct CDR3 sequences, roughly 35% seen once. CDR1 MNHNY and CDR2 SVGAGI come from the germline V gene (reference sequence). The CDR3 totals 15 residues. Input material: blood. The clonotype comes from a girl under 18 with multiple sclerosis. The V and J genes are TRBV6-6 and TRBJ2-5; D is unresolved. The DNA end is a closer match to TRBJ2-7, so the J assignment may be wrong. CDR3 bases: TGTGCCAGCAGTTCGAGCGACCGTTGGCCGGACGAGCAGTACTTC. Translated: CASSSSDRWPDEQYF.